The 10 T cell receptor beta chains below come from one sample, sequenced in a study of blood T cell repertoires in COVID-19 (dated by TCRdb to the early 2020s). Library method: the immunoSEQ multiplex PCR assay. TCRdb provides this immuneACCESS table in a form limited to in-frame rearrangements. Some clones are lacking; in checked studies, under half of them reflect an unresolved V gene, and why the rest are absent is not known. For this sample the table gives 100,000 to 150,000 clones, of which 75% to 90% were detected only once. The ten largest clonotypes hold roughly 18% of the sample. The specimen was peripheral blood. These TCRs come from a man between 45 and 60 years old with active or convalescent COVID-19.

In its sample, this clone was seen once. The rearrangement joins TRBV18 to TRBJ2-3; 14 nucleotides agree with TRBD2. The V gene's germline CDR1 is KGHSH and CDR2 LQKENI. CDR3 length: 19 amino acids. The ends lost 4 bases at V and 0 bases at J; junction bases unmatched: 9. The CDR3, as DNA: TGTGCCAGCTCACGGACTAGCGGGGGGCCCGGGGCTAGCACAGATACGCAGTATTTT. Encoded protein: CASSRTSGGPGASTDTQYF.

The chain uses TRBV5-6 and TRBJ1-3; maybe TRBD1 (5 bases). CDR3 length equals 17 residues. With 1 base removed from V and 0 bases from J, the gap between germline ends came to 14 bases. Germline-derived CDR1 and CDR2 are SGHDT and YYEEEE. CDR3 nucleotide sequence: TGTGCCAGCAGCTTGAATCTGGGGCCCTACTCTGGAAACACCATATATTTT. Encoded protein: CASSLNLGPYSGNTIYF.

The V gene is TRBV6-5, the J gene TRBJ2-7; tentatively, D is TRBD2 (5 bases). V dropped 4 bases and J dropped 5 bases, with 18 bases sitting between them. CDR3 length equals 15 residues. Germline CDR1 is MNHEY and CDR2 is SVGAGI. CDR3 in amino acids: CASSSLGSGEDEQYF. The CDR3 DNA reads TGTGCCAGCAGTTCCCTGGGGAGCGGTGAGGACGAGCAGTACTTC.

The rearrangement links TRBV6-1 to TRBJ2-1; no definite D call. The CDR3 spans 15 residues. Trimming took off 3 bases at V and 5 bases at J, with 14 bases between the two ends. Germline V CDR1 and CDR2: MNHNS, SASEGT. The CDR3 loop is CASSDLVKSHNEQFF. As DNA, the CDR3 is TGTGCCAGCAGTGATTTAGTTAAGTCACACAATGAGCAGTTCTTC.

The V call is TRBV29-1, the J call TRBJ1-4; 7 bases match TRBD1. V shed 2 bases and J 3 bases; nucleotides not matched to a gene: 12. The CDR3 is 17 amino acids. CDR1 and CDR2 from the germline V gene are SQVTM and ANQGSEA. CDR3: CSVEPATGSAANEKLFF. CDR3 in DNA: TGCAGCGTTGAACCAGCGACAGGGTCTGCGGCTAATGAAAAACTGTTTTTT.

This chain joins TRBV21-1 and TRBJ2-5; the table calls TRBD2, which could not be checked here. TRBV21-1 is a listed pseudogene. This CDR3 comprises 19 residues. CDR3 sequence (DNA): TGTGCCAGCAGCAAAGAGACTAGCGGGGGCCGCCAGGTACAGGAGACCCAGTACTTC. It encodes CASSKETSGGRQVQETQYF.

The genes are TRBV7-2 and TRBJ2-6; a weak D match, TRBD2 (7 bases). CDR1 is SGHTA and CDR2 is FQGNSA in the germline V gene. CDR3 length: 15 residues. V was pared by 11 bases and J by 3 bases, with 17 bases between. The CDR3 DNA reads TGTGCCGGGAAACGGGGGGCTGATGGGGCCAACGTCCTGACTTTC. It yields the protein CAGKRGADGANVLTF.

The chain recombines TRBV6-5 with TRBJ2-4; 7 bases are a match to TRBD2. This CDR3 spans 14 amino acids. The V and J ends lost 2 bases and 7 bases, in that order; junction bases with no gene match: 5. Germline V gene data show CDR1 as MNHEY and CDR2 as SVGAGI. CDR3 residues: CASSYGRGVNIQYF. CDR3 nucleotides: TGTGCCAGCAGTTACGGTCGGGGGGTGAACATTCAGTACTTC.

This rearrangement joins TRBV5-5 to TRBJ2-1; 11 bases are shared with TRBD2. CDR1 is SGHKS and CDR2 is YYEKEE in the germline V gene (reference sequence). The CDR3 contains 16 residues. Unmatched junction bases numbered 7, after V lost 4 bases and J lost 4 bases. The chain's CDR3 is CASSHGTSGRYNEQFF. Here the CDR3 DNA reads TGTGCCAGCAGCCACGGAACTAGCGGGAGATACAATGAGCAGTTCTTC.

CDR3 nucleotides: TGTGCCAGCAGCTCAGGGGGCCGAATCAGGGCCCAGTACTTC. It yields the protein CASSSGGRIRAQYF. J is TRBJ2-5 and V is TRBV11-2, with 8 bases aligning to TRBD1. This CDR3 has 14 amino acids. V shed 4 bases and J 9 bases; nucleotides not matched to a gene: 10. The germline gives CDR1 SGHAT, CDR2 FQNNGV.